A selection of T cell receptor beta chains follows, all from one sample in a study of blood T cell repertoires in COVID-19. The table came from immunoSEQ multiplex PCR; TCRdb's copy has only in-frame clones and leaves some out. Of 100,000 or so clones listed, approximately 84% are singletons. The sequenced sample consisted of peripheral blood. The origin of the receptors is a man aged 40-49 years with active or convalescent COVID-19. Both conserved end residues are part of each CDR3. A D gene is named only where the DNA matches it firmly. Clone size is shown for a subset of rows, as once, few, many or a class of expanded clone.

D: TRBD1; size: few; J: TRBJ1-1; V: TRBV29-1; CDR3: CSGGDRTEAFF; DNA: TGCAGCGGAGGGGACAGAACTGAAGCTTTCTTT
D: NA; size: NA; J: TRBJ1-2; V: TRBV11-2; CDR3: CASSPTPTVEYGYTF; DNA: TGTGCCAGCAGTCCTACCCCCACAGTAGAGTATGGCTACACCTTC
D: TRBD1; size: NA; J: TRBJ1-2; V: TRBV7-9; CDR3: CASSSIRGRDGYTF; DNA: TGTGCCAGCAGCTCGATCAGGGGGCGCGATGGCTACACCTTC
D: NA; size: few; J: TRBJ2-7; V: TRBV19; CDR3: CASSMGRVYEQYF; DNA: TGTGCCAGTAGTATGGGCAGAGTCTACGAGCAGTACTTC
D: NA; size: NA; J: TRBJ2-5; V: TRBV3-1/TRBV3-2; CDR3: CASSQGGKRSETQYF; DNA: TGTGCCAGCAGCCAAGGTGGTAAGCGCTCAGAGACCCAGTACTTC
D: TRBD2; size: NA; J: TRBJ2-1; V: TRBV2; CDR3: CASSEVGGGAGLHNEQFF; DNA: TGTGCCAGCAGTGAAGTAGGCGGGGGGGCCGGTCTCCACAATGAGCAGTTCTTC
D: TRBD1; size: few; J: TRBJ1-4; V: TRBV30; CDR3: CAWRPTGGNNEKLFF; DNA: TGTGCCTGGAGACCGACAGGGGGGAACAATGAAAAACTGTTTTTT
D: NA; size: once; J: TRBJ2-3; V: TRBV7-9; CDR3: CASSPGRSSTDTQYF; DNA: TGTGCCAGCAGCCCGGGGAGGTCTAGCACAGATACGCAGTATTTT
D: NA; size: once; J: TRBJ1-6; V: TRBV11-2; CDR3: CASRPGGTYNSPLHF; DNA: TGTGCCAGCAGACCGGGAGGAACCTATAATTCACCCCTCCACTTT
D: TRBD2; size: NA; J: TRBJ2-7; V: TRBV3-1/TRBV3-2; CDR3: CASRTSGGAGEQYF; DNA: TGTGCCAGCAGGACTAGCGGGGGGGCAGGGGAGCAGTACTTC
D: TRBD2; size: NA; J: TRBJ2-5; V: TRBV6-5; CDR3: CASSTPGTSGGTQYF; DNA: TGTGCCAGCAGTACGCCAGGGACTAGCGGTGGGACCCAGTACTTC
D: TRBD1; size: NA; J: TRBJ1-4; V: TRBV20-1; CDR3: CSASSQGQHEKLFF; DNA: TGCAGTGCTAGTTCGCAGGGACAGCATGAAAAACTGTTTTTT